The 20 T cell receptor beta chains below were found in one sample sequenced in a study of CD8 T cells in ankylosing spondylitis. Overall study findings and caveats: A TCR beta motif made of several highly homologous variants seemed typical of ankylosing spondylitis blood.

MiXCR was run by TCRdb on the 5' RACE reads, yielding one entry per CDR3 protein. This table holds 400,000 or so distinct CDR3 sequences, roughly 27% found once. The antigens of these receptors remain unknown. Sequencing was done on a sample of blood, either unsorted or a sorted T cell fraction (not recorded which). All receptors derive from a male donor with ankylosing spondylitis.

The CDR3 here is CSARVGDSGVFF. The CDR3 DNA follows: TGCAGTGCTAGAGTAGGGGACTCGGGGGTGTTCTTC. The V call is TRBV20-1, the J call TRBJ2-1; D is perhaps TRBD2 (6 bases). The CDR3 has 12 residues. Looked up from germline, CDR1 is DFQATT and CDR2 is SNEGSKA (reference sequence). Trimming stripped 1 base from V and 15 bases from J, with 16 bases between.

A note on this clonotype: Sequence at one end of the junction differs from germline and may be a read error. The rearrangement links TRBV11-2 to TRBJ1-1; TRBD1 matches 10 bases. The CDR3 contains 15 residues. Germline V lookup: CDR1 SGHAT, CDR2 FQNNGV. DNA of the CDR3: TGTGCCAGCAGCTGGGGGACAGGGGTGAACACTGAGGCTTTCTTT. It specifies CASSWGTGVNTEAFF.

This clonotype was counted a few times. The J gene is TRBJ2-1, the V gene TRBV12-3 or TRBV12-4; D gene ambiguous. V lost 6 bases, J lost 9 bases, and 12 bases lay in between. The CDR3 covers 12 residues. CDR3 sequence: CASRIQSGEQFF. CDR3 bases: TGTGCCAGCAGGATACAATCCGGTGAGCAGTTCTTC.

The V gene is TRBV20-1, the J gene TRBJ1-5; D ambiguous. The CDR3 consists of 14 residues. Trimming stripped 4 bases from V and 0 bases from J, with 10 bases between. Germline CDR1 reads DFQATT; CDR2 reads SNEGSKA (reference sequence). The CDR3 is CSANTDYSNQPQHF. The CDR3 coding sequence is TGCAGTGCTAACACAGATTATAGCAATCAGCCCCAGCATTTT.

This clonotype was counted a few times. This rearrangement joins TRBV10-3 to TRBJ2-7; TRBD2 matches 9 bases. The germline gives CDR1 ENHRY, CDR2 SYGVKD. V trimming: 0 bases; J trimming: 3 bases; junction bases outside the gene matches: 6. The CDR3 covers 16 residues. The CDR3: CAISESSGGRSYEQYF. The CDR3, as DNA: TGTGCCATCAGTGAGTCGAGCGGGGGGAGAAGCTACGAGCAGTACTTC.

This sequence joins TRBV10-3 and TRBJ2-3, with 12 bases aligning to TRBD2. The J segment lost 4 bases and the V segment lost 7 bases, leaving 6 bases of the junction unmatched. The CDR3 runs to 15 residues. Per the germline V gene, CDR1 is ENHRY and CDR2 is SYGVKD. As DNA, the CDR3 is TGTGCCATCACCGTGACTAGCGGGAGCGCAGATACGCAGTATTTT. It translates to CAITVTSGSADTQYF.

The J gene is TRBJ1-1, the V gene TRBV10-3, with 8 bases that match TRBD1. The trim removed 9 bases at V and 0 bases at J, leaving 6 bases unmatched. The germline V gene has CDR1 ENHRY and CDR2 SYGVKD. CDR3 length: 14 amino acids. The CDR3 DNA sequence: TGTGCCATTCGGACAGGGAGTTTGAACACTGAAGCTTTCTTT. It encodes CAIRTGSLNTEAFF.

The gene calls are TRBV29-1 and TRBJ2-1; D is ambiguous. There are 11 residues in the CDR3. Germline-derived CDR1 and CDR2 are SQVTM and ANQGSEA. The CDR3 region has the DNA TGCTCCGCGGTAAACTACAATGAGCAGTTCTTC. Its protein is CSAVNYNEQFF.

A few counts support this clonotype. The chain recombines TRBV20-1 with TRBJ2-1, with D unresolved. The ends were cut back, 6 bases at V and 4 bases at J, with 10 bases in the middle. CDR1 is DFQATT and CDR2 is SNEGSKA in the germline V gene (reference sequence). The CDR3 is 12 residues long. CDR3 sequence (DNA): TGCAGTGCCTCGGACGAGTACAATGAGCAGTTCTTC. This codes for CSASDEYNEQFF.

Only one count was recorded for this clonotype. The chain links TRBV11-2 to TRBJ1-4, with D perhaps TRBD1 (5 bases). V lost 5 bases and J lost 3, with 13 bases in between. The CDR3 spans 15 residues. Per the germline V gene, CDR1 is SGHAT and CDR2 is FQNNGV. The DNA for the CDR3 is TGTGCCAGCAGCCCGGGGCTGGCCTCTAATGAAAAACTGTTTTTT. It encodes CASSPGLASNEKLFF. Filled out from reference TRBV11-2 and TRBJ1-4, the complete variable domain reads EAGVAQSPRYKIIEKRQSVAFWCNPISGHATLYWYQQILGQGPKLLIQFQNNGVVDDSQLPKDRFSAERLKGVDSTLKIQPAKLEDSAVYLCASSPGLASNEKLFFGSGTQLSVL.

The V call is TRBV3-1, the J call TRBJ2-5, with D unclear. The germline V gene encodes CDR1 LGHDT and CDR2 YNNKEL (reference sequence). The CDR3 is made up of 14 amino acids. Trimming left V 1 base short and J 5 bases short, with 11 bases between. CDR3 protein: CASSQAPGQETQYF. CDR3 coding DNA: TGTGCCAGCAGCCAAGCACCGGGTCAGGAGACCCAGTACTTC.

The chain links TRBV29-1 to TRBJ2-1; 7 bases map to TRBD2. V gave up 3 bases and J gave up 6 bases; unmatched junction bases: 8. There are 14 residues in the CDR3. The V gene's germline CDR1 is SQVTM and CDR2 ANQGSEA. CDR3 DNA: TGCAGCGTTGACGTATCTAGCGGACTCAATGAGCAGTTCTTC. It is translated as CSVDVSSGLNEQFF.

This clonotype was recorded a few times. This chain connects TRBV12-3 or TRBV12-4 to TRBJ2-3; D gene unclear. This CDR3 is 16 amino acids long. The V end was cut by 5 bases, the J end by 0 bases, with 15 bases between. CDR3 bases: TGTGCCAGCAGTCGGGTCAGCCAACGGAGCACAGATACGCAGTATTTT. Translation: CASSRVSQRSTDTQYF.

V usage is TRBV3-1 and J usage is TRBJ2-1, with 11 positions matching TRBD2. The germline V gene encodes CDR1 LGHDT and CDR2 YNNKEL (reference sequence). Germline trimming cut 5 bases from V and 9 bases from J; bases unmatched to any gene: 6. The CDR3 sequence is 14 residues long. CDR3 DNA sequence: TGTGCCAGCAGCGCTAGCGGGAGGAGGGGTGAGCAGTTCTTC. As protein: CASSASGRRGEQFF.

V is TRBV20-1 and J is TRBJ2-5, with D perhaps matching TRBD1 (6 bases). The CDR3 is 13 residues long. From germline, CDR1 is DFQATT and CDR2 SNEGSKA (reference sequence). V lost 3 bases and J 8 bases, leaving 16 bases between the germline ends. The CDR3 DNA reads TGCAGTGCTAGTTTAATAGGGGGAAGAACCCAGTACTTC. It translates to CSASLIGGRTQYF.

This clonotype was counted ten times or more. The chain carries TRBV14 and TRBJ2-5; the D gene is possibly TRBD2 (6 bases). CDR1 and CDR2 from the germline V gene are SGHDN and FVKESK. This CDR3 comprises 19 residues. V was trimmed by 0 bases and J by 4 bases, leaving 24 bases between them. The CDR3 DNA reads as TGTGCCAGCAGCCAAGAGGACCCGGAGGGATGGAGGTCGGGAGAGACCCAGTACTTC. Its translation: CASSQEDPEGWRSGETQYF. Complete variable domain (other parts from reference TRBV14 and TRBJ2-5): EAGVTQFPSHSVIEKGQTVTLRCDPISGHDNLYWYRRVMGKEIKFLLHFVKESKQDESGMPNNRFLAERTGGTYSTLKVQPAELEDSGVYFCASSQEDPEGWRSGETQYFGPGTRLLVL.

V is TRBV5-4 and J is TRBJ2-5; the D call may be TRBD1 or TRBD2 (5 bases each). The V end was cut by 4 bases, the J end by 10 bases, with 11 bases between. The CDR3 contains 11 residues. Germline loops: CDR1 SGHNT, CDR2 YYREEE (reference sequence). The DNA of the CDR3 is TGTGCCAGCAGCATGAGGGGAGTCCAGTACTTC. Translating gives CASSMRGVQYF.

This clonotype appeared many times. The J gene is TRBJ2-1, the V gene TRBV3-1; D could derive from TRBD1 or TRBD2 (5 bases each). Deletions cut 10 bases from V and 7 bases from J, with 14 bases between. CDR3 length equals 12 residues. Germline assignment: CDR1 LGHDT and CDR2 YNNKEL (reference sequence). The CDR3 protein is CAIFEGTNEQFF. For the CDR3, the DNA is TGTGCCATCTTCGAGGGGACGAATGAGCAGTTCTTC.

This clonotype was picked up many times. The chain uses TRBV12-3 or TRBV12-4 and TRBJ1-6, with a tentative D call TRBD1 (6 bases). The V end was cut by 6 bases, the J end by 10 bases, with 16 bases between. The CDR3 is made up of 14 amino acids. In DNA, the CDR3 is TGTGCCAGCAGCGCGGGAGGGGGGAACTCACCCCTCCACTTT. This sequence encodes CASSAGGGNSPLHF.

The chain couples TRBV10-2 to TRBJ2-7; tentatively, D is TRBD2 (5 bases). Germline V gene data show CDR1 as WSHSY and CDR2 as SAAADI. Trimming left V 5 bases short and J 6 bases short, with 17 bases between. This CDR3 comprises 14 residues. DNA of the CDR3: TGCGCCAGCAGTTTCGGACTCCTACTGGGCGAGCAGTACTTC. Amino acid sequence: CASSFGLLLGEQYF.